Listed here are 22 T cell receptor beta chains from one sample, sequenced in a study of T cell responses to AZD1222 COVID-19 vaccine. The protocol was immunoSEQ multiplex PCR, while the TCRdb copy is restricted to in-frame clones and leaves out a portion. The sample yields about 45,000 clones, 85% to 90% seen once. Here the sequenced sample was peripheral blood, taken 28 days after the second AZD1222 dose. The receptors come from an adult who received the AZD1222 COVID-19 vaccine.

The chain recombines TRBV2 with TRBJ1-5; 8 nucleotides align to TRBD1. The V gene's germline CDR1 is SNHLY and CDR2 FYNNEI. The CDR3 sequence is 15 residues long. Trimming removed 6 bases from V and 3 bases from J; junction bases left unmatched: 7. In DNA form, the CDR3 reads TGTGCCAGCAGCGCCGGTCAGGGGGCCAATCAGCCCCAGCATTTT. Protein sequence: CASSAGQGANQPQHF.

The CDR3 nucleotides read TGTGCCAGCAGACCCGGGACTAGCGATCCGACGGAGCTGTTTTTT. Translating gives CASRPGTSDPTELFF. This chain links TRBV5-4 with TRBJ2-2; 10 bases line up with TRBD2. Germline V gene sequence: CDR1 SGHNT, CDR2 YYREEE (reference sequence). This CDR3 spans 15 amino acids. After removal of 5 bases from V and 10 bases from J, the junction contained 11 bases not matched to a gene. The full variable domain, in which reference TRBV5-4 and TRBJ2-2 provide the parts outside the CDR3, is ETGVTQSPTHLIKTRGQQVTLRCSSQSGHNTVSWYQQALGQGPQFIFQYYREEENGRGNFPPRFSGLQFPNYSSELNVNALELDDSALYLCASRPGTSDPTELFFGEGSRLTVL.

The chain recombines TRBV3-1 (or the pseudogene TRBV3-2) with TRBJ1-5; weak D call: TRBD1 (6 bases). CDR1 LGHDT and CDR2 YNNKEL come from the germline V gene (reference sequence). This CDR3 spans 14 amino acids. V dropped 4 bases and J dropped 6 bases, with 13 bases sitting between them. The CDR3 here is CASSLGQRIQPQHF. The CDR3, as DNA: TGTGCCAGCAGCCTCGGACAGAGGATTCAGCCCCAGCATTTT.

The gene calls are TRBV6-2 or TRBV6-3 and TRBJ1-5, with TRBD1 identical over 10 bases. Per germline, CDR1 MNHEY and CDR2 SVGEGT. The CDR3 contains 17 residues. The ends lost 5 bases at V and 5 bases at J; junction bases unmatched: 12. The CDR3 bases are TGTGCCAGCAGTCCCGGGACAGGGGCCCTATCCGATCAGCCCCAGCATTTT. Protein: CASSPGTGALSDQPQHF.

V and J are TRBV6-6 and TRBJ1-2, with D uncertain. V gave up 6 bases and J gave up 11 bases, with 13 bases separating them. The CDR3 runs 11 residues. Germline CDR1 reads MNHNY; CDR2 reads SVGAGI (reference sequence). Here the CDR3 DNA reads TGTGCCAGCAGACCAGGACCTAATTACACCTTC. It is translated as CASRPGPNYTF.

J is TRBJ2-3 and V is TRBV7-2; D gene unclear. The CDR3 extends over 13 amino acids. Trimming took 5 bases from V and 2 from J, leaving 8 bases between them. The V gene's germline CDR1 is SGHTA and CDR2 FQGNSA. The CDR3: CASSPRNTDTQYF. As DNA, the CDR3 is TGTGCCAGCAGCCCGCGGAACACAGATACGCAGTATTTT.

The V gene is TRBV23-1, the J gene TRBJ1-5; no firm D call. TRBV23-1 is annotated as an ORF whose role is uncertain. This CDR3 spans 15 amino acids. Trimming stripped 7 bases from V and 0 bases from J, with 13 bases between. The CDR3 nucleotides read TGCGCCAGCACCTTCTTGGGTTATAGCAATCAGCCCCAGCATTTT. It encodes CASTFLGYSNQPQHF.

This chain uses TRBV4-1 with TRBJ1-4, with a possible D match to TRBD1 (5 bases). V gave up 0 bases and J gave up 4 bases, with 15 bases separating them. CDR1 and CDR2 (germline): MGHRA, YSYEKL. This CDR3 is 17 amino acids long. This CDR3 is CASSQDQAGRINEKLFF. In DNA, the CDR3 is TGCGCCAGCAGCCAAGATCAGGCGGGACGGATTAATGAAAAACTGTTTTTT.

This clone was counted between two and nine times. This rearrangement joins TRBV10-3 to TRBJ2-7; possible D gene TRBD2, 5 bases. The V end lost 10 bases, the J end lost 2 bases, and 18 bases lay between the germline ends. Germline CDR1 and CDR2: ENHRY and SYGVKD. The CDR3 sequence is 14 residues long. The CDR3 bases are TGTGCCACCTCCCGGGGAGCGGAGACCTACGAGCAGTACTTC. Protein product: CATSRGAETYEQYF.

There are a few counts of this clone. J is TRBJ1-3 and V is TRBV28; possible D gene TRBD1, 5 bases. V lost 5 bases to trimming and J lost 3 bases, with 11 bases between them. Germline V lookup: CDR1 MDHEN, CDR2 SYDVKM. The length of the CDR3 is 14 residues. CDR3 amino acids: CASSPGRRGNTIYF. The DNA for the CDR3 is TGTGCCAGCAGTCCAGGGAGGCGTGGAAACACCATATATTTT.

The chain couples TRBV27 to TRBJ2-6; no firm D call. Trimming took off 4 bases at V and 0 bases at J, with 7 bases between the two ends. Germline-derived CDR1 and CDR2 are MNHEY and SMNVEV (reference sequence). The CDR3 loop spans 15 amino acids. The CDR3 DNA reads TGTGCCAGCAGTTCACCCACCTCTGGGGCCAACGTCCTGACTTTC. Translation gives CASSSPTSGANVLTF.

V gene TRBV9 combines with J gene TRBJ1-1; no clear D. V gave up 0 bases and J gave up 0 bases, with 6 bases separating them. Per germline, CDR1 SGDLS and CDR2 YYNGEE. The CDR3 consists of 14 residues. The CDR3 coding sequence is TGTGCCAGCAGCGTAGCGCCTATGAACACTGAAGCTTTCTTT. Translated: CASSVAPMNTEAFF.

This rearrangement joins TRBV2 to TRBJ1-4, with D hard to call. The CDR3 totals 13 residues. Per the germline V gene, CDR1 is SNHLY and CDR2 is FYNNEI. Trimming removed 3 bases at V and 8 bases at J, with 10 bases between. CDR3 sequence: CASSERVGEKLFF. DNA for the CDR3: TGTGCCAGCAGTGAGAGGGTGGGCGAAAAACTGTTTTTT.

This CDR3 reads CAWSVGTAYEQYF. The CDR3 DNA follows: TGTGCCTGGAGTGTGGGGACGGCCTACGAGCAGTACTTC. The chain joins TRBV30 to TRBJ2-7; D possibly uses TRBD1 or TRBD2 (5 bases each). The ends were cut back, 0 bases at V and 2 bases at J, with 8 bases in the middle. Germline V gene lookup returns CDR1 GTSNPN and CDR2 SVGIG (reference sequence). This CDR3 contains 13 residues.

In this sample, this clone turned up once. The chain uses TRBV12-3 or TRBV12-4 and TRBJ2-5, with D possibly TRBD1 on 5 matching bases. There are 13 residues in the CDR3. Between the trimmed V and J ends, which lost 5 bases and 4 bases, there was a span of 11 bases. CDR3 in amino acids: CASSPGFRETQYF. CDR3 in DNA: TGTGCCAGCAGTCCAGGGTTCCGAGAGACCCAGTACTTC.

The CDR3 DNA is TGCGCCAGCAGTGAGTCAGGAAGGGCGCATGAGCAGTTCTTC. Translation gives CASSESGRAHEQFF. The chain joins TRBV10-1 to TRBJ2-1; D ambiguous. There are 14 residues in the CDR3. The germline CDR1 and CDR2 sequences are WNHNN and SYGVQD (reference sequence). V dropped 0 bases and J dropped 8 bases, with 11 bases sitting between them.

CDR3 region: CASSMMAGIRARFF. The CDR3 region has the DNA TGTGCCAGTAGTATGATGGCTGGGATCCGTGCAAGGTTCTTC. The chain links TRBV19 to TRBJ2-1; D call uncertain. CDR3 length equals 14 residues. CDR1 and CDR2 from the germline V gene are LNHDA and SQIVND (reference sequence). V was trimmed by 3 bases and J by 15 bases, leaving 21 bases between them.

The chain has TRBV6-5 and TRBJ1-3; TRBD1 might be the D (5 bases). Trimming pared 5 bases from V and 4 bases from J, leaving 15 bases between. CDR3 length: 15 amino acids. Per the germline V gene, CDR1 is MNHEY and CDR2 is SVGAGI. CDR3 amino acids: CASSLDGKGGNTIYF. The CDR3 DNA is TGTGCCAGCAGTCTGGACGGAAAGGGGGGAAACACCATATATTTT.

This clone has just one count. The chain joins TRBV3-1 (or the pseudogene TRBV3-2) to TRBJ1-6; TRBD1 matches at 9 bases. The CDR3 length is 15 residues. CDR1 LGHDT and CDR2 YNNKEL come from the germline V gene (reference sequence). After removal of 3 bases from V and 7 bases from J, the junction contained 4 bases not matched to a gene. CDR3 in amino acids: CASSHAGQGNSPLHF. CDR3 sequence (DNA): TGTGCCAGCAGCCACGCTGGACAGGGGAATTCACCCCTCCACTTT.

V gene TRBV18 combines with J gene TRBJ1-1, with D tentatively TRBD1 (6 bases). The length of the CDR3 is 14 residues. CDR1 is KGHSH, CDR2 LQKENI, per germline. Trimming took 1 base from V and 6 from J, leaving 12 bases between them. The CDR3 region is CASSPQGGRAEAFF. CDR3 sequence (DNA): TGTGCCAGCTCACCACAAGGGGGGAGGGCTGAAGCTTTCTTT.

This rearrangement joins TRBV11-2 to TRBJ2-1; the D is unclear. V lost 1 base, J lost 0 bases, and 10 bases lay in between. The CDR3 runs to 16 residues. The germline V gene encodes CDR1 SGHAT and CDR2 FQNNGV. CDR3: CASSLGVSSSYNEQFF. The CDR3 nucleotides are TGTGCCAGCAGCTTAGGGGTTAGCAGCTCCTACAATGAGCAGTTCTTC.

V and J are TRBV19 and TRBJ2-3; no reliable D call. The CDR3 is 13 amino acids. The germline V gene encodes CDR1 LNHDA and CDR2 SQIVND (reference sequence). V lost 1 base and J lost 1, with 3 bases in between. The CDR3 DNA is TGTGCCAGTAGTATAGCGGGCACAGATACGCAGTATTTT. Its translation: CASSIAGTDTQYF.